This T cell receptor beta chain stems from a study of cytotoxic CD8 clonotypes in ibrutinib-treated CLL. This clone was seen once. Germline V CDR1 and CDR2: SQVTM, ANQGSEA. The CDR3 runs to 14 residues. Germline trimming cut 5 bases from V and 4 bases from J; bases unmatched to any gene: 6. Profiling relied on immunoSEQ multiplex PCR, and the TCRdb table lists in-frame clones only, not all of them. This sample has 20,000 to 30,000 clones, with approximately 68% found just once. This specimen consisted of PBMCs, obtained after 24 months of ibrutinib treatment. The clonotype originates from a human donor with chronic lymphocytic leukemia. This chain links TRBV29-1 with TRBJ2-1; 9 bases are a match to TRBD2. The CDR3 loop is CSVWSSGGYNEQFF. CDR3 bases: TGCAGCGTTTGGTCAAGCGGGGGGTACAATGAGCAGTTCTTC.